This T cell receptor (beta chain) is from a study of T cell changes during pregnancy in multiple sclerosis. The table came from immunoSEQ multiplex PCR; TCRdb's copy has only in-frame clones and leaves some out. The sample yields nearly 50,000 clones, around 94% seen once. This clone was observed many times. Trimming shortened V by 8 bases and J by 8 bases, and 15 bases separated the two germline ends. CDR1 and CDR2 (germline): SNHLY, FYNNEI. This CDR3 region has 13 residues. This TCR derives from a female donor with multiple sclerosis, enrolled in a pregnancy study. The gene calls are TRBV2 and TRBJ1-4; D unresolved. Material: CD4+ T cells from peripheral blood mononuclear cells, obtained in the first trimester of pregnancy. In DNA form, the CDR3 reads TGTGCCAGCCGCCCGGGAGGAGAAGAAAAACTGTTTTTT. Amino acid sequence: CASRPGGEEKLFF.